The source of this TCR beta chain is a study of shared clonotypes between healthy human individuals. Genomic DNA of each subset was evenly split across several immunoSEQ plates. The DNA input per sorted-subset replicate PCR was 200 ng, corresponding to some 30,000 T cell genomes. Original methodology: ImmunoSEQ only sent back junction sequences with no quality scores, so filtering was done differently. Sequenced by immunoSEQ multiplex PCR; TCRdb stores in-frame clones only, minus some. V, J and clone size reflect that table, while D and trimming were determined from the DNA. This table holds roughly 500,000 clones, 95% to 96% found once. The CDR3 extends over 12 amino acids. Germline V CDR1 and CDR2: SQVTM, ANQGSEA. Trimming took off 4 bases at V and 3 bases at J, with 9 bases between the two ends. The study separated CD4+ cells into CD45RA+ naive and CD45RA-negative memory subsets.

The sequenced material came from naive CD4+ T cells sorted from blood. As to subset: CD45RA+ positively selected. The sequence was obtained from a woman in her twenties or thirties in good health. The gene calls are TRBV29-1 and TRBJ2-5; D is undetermined. The CDR3 DNA reads TGCAGCGTTGTTTGGGGTAAAGAGACCCAGTACTTC. Its protein is CSVVWGKETQYF.